These T cell receptor beta chains were read from a single sample in a study of cytomegalovirus exposure and HLA in healthy donors. Produced via immunoSEQ multiplex PCR; TCRdb's table is partial and in-frame only. The sample data list 200,000 to 250,000 clones. Sequenced: PBMCs. The origin of the receptors is a woman younger than 45 in good health and CMV-seropositive. CDR3s include the opening cysteine and the closing phenylalanine or tryptophan. A D gene is named only where the DNA matches it firmly.

cdr3_nt: TGTGCCAGCAGCCGTGTCCTCTCTGAGCAGTTCTTC; cdr3_aa: CASSRVLSEQFF; v_call: TRBV9; d_call: -; j_call: TRBJ2-1
cdr3_nt: TGTGCCAGCCTGTATCGAGACAGGGAGCAATCACCCCTCCACTTT; cdr3_aa: CASLYRDREQSPLHF; v_call: TRBV6-1; d_call: TRBD1; j_call: TRBJ1-6
cdr3_nt: TGTGCCATCAGTGTGGGACAGGGAAACAATCAGCCCCAGCATTTT; cdr3_aa: CAISVGQGNNQPQHF; v_call: TRBV10-3; d_call: TRBD1; j_call: TRBJ1-5
cdr3_nt: TGCAGTGCTGCCGGAGGGGAGACCCAGTACTTC; cdr3_aa: CSAAGGETQYF; v_call: TRBV20-1; d_call: -; j_call: TRBJ2-5
cdr3_nt: TGTGCCAGTAGTATAATGGTGGCTAGCGGGAACAACGAGCAGTACTTC; cdr3_aa: CASSIMVASGNNEQYF; v_call: TRBV19; d_call: TRBD2; j_call: TRBJ2-7
cdr3_nt: TGTGCCAGCAGCTCGGGACAGGATTATGGCTACACCTTC; cdr3_aa: CASSSGQDYGYTF; v_call: TRBV7-2; d_call: TRBD1; j_call: TRBJ1-2
cdr3_nt: TGTGCCAGCAGCATGGGACTAGCGGGCCTCTACGAGCAGTACTTC; cdr3_aa: CASSMGLAGLYEQYF; v_call: TRBV5-5; d_call: TRBD2; j_call: TRBJ2-7
cdr3_nt: TGTGCCAGCAGCACACAGGGTTGGGAAAAACTGTTTTTT; cdr3_aa: CASSTQGWEKLFF; v_call: TRBV27; d_call: -; j_call: TRBJ1-4
cdr3_nt: TGTGCCAGTAGAAGGATTGAGGGCAATCAGCCCCAGCATTTT; cdr3_aa: CASRRIEGNQPQHF; v_call: TRBV19; d_call: -; j_call: TRBJ1-5
cdr3_nt: TGTGCCAGCAGTTCAGGGGGCAGCGAAAAACTGTTTTTT; cdr3_aa: CASSSGGSEKLFF; v_call: TRBV27; d_call: TRBD1; j_call: TRBJ1-4
cdr3_nt: TGTGCCAGCAGCCCGGGGATCTCCTTTAACACCGGGGAGCTGTTTTTT; cdr3_aa: CASSPGISFNTGELFF; v_call: TRBV9; d_call: -; j_call: TRBJ2-2
cdr3_nt: TGTGCCAGCAGCTTCTCGCGGGGTACGGGGGAGCAGTTCTTC; cdr3_aa: CASSFSRGTGEQFF; v_call: TRBV5-4; d_call: -; j_call: TRBJ2-1
cdr3_nt: TGTGCCAGCAGCAGACTAGCGGTGGCCTACGAGCAGTACTTC; cdr3_aa: CASSRLAVAYEQYF; v_call: TRBV5-7; d_call: TRBD2; j_call: TRBJ2-7
cdr3_nt: TGTGCCAGCAGCTTATTCGCGATACCACAAGAGACCCAGTACTTC; cdr3_aa: CASSLFAIPQETQYF; v_call: TRBV11-2; d_call: -; j_call: TRBJ2-5
cdr3_nt: TGCGCCAGCAGCGATCCGGGACAGGGAGTATTTGAGCAGTTCTTC; cdr3_aa: CASSDPGQGVFEQFF; v_call: TRBV5-1; d_call: TRBD1; j_call: TRBJ2-1
cdr3_nt: TGTGCCAGCAGCAGCCGACTAGCTAAGAACGAGCAGTACTTC; cdr3_aa: CASSSRLAKNEQYF; v_call: TRBV27; d_call: TRBD2; j_call: TRBJ2-7